One TCR beta chain is described in this entry. Antigen specificity is unknown. CDR1 and CDR2 (germline): MGHRA, YSYEKL. V gave up 2 bases and J gave up 0 bases, with 19 bases separating them. CDR3 length equals 18 residues. This table comes from immunoSEQ multiplex PCR, and its TCRdb copy is limited to in-frame clones, with some not included. The sample contains 150,000 or so clones, 70% to 90% of which appear only once. The data were obtained in a study of T cell responses to AZD1222 COVID-19 vaccine. Study-wide results and limits: A rise in Spike-specific TCR breadth and depth followed two AZD1222 doses. Researchers took repertoire samples only after the peak T cell response had come. Among vaccine-associated CD4 TCRs, coverage spanned spike, with dominance at 160-218 and 743-854.

The chain carries TRBV4-1 and TRBJ1-1; the D is unclear. The TCR sequence derives from an adult in good health. Specimen: peripheral blood, collected on day 0 of MenACWY control vaccination. The CDR3 sequence: CASSQRIASQRVNTEAFF. Here the CDR3 DNA reads TGCGCCAGCAGCCAAAGGATCGCATCGCAACGGGTGAACACTGAAGCTTTCTTT.